These 4 T cell receptor beta chains came from one sample sequenced in a study of T cell repertoires in cytomegalovirus infection. MiXCR was run by TCRdb on the reads, yielding one entry per CDR3 protein. The data show hundreds of thousands of distinct CDR3 sequences, approximately 33% seen once. These receptors lack a known antigen. The sequencing used cultured CD8+ T cells from PBMCs, collected from culture after CMV antigen stimulation. Receptor source: a human donor in good health (CMV status not recorded). Some clones in this sample may be carry-over from other donors' samples.

The gene calls are TRBV29-1 and TRBJ1-1; D possibly corresponds to TRBD1 (6 bases). The ends were cut back, 5 bases at V and 8 bases at J, with 15 bases in the middle. CDR3 size: 12 residues. In germline, CDR1 is SQVTM, CDR2 ANQGSEA. CDR3: CSVTTGLLEAFF. DNA of the CDR3: TGCAGCGTTACAACAGGGTTGCTGGAAGCTTTCTTT.

The rearrangement uses TRBV27 and TRBJ1-1; D might be TRBD1 (5 bases). The germline CDR1 and CDR2 sequences are MNHEY and SMNVEV (reference sequence). V gave up 6 bases and J gave up 4 bases, with 12 bases separating them. This CDR3 spans 13 amino acids. CDR3: CASRLSRATEAFF. For the CDR3, the DNA is TGTGCCAGCAGGCTTAGCAGGGCCACTGAAGCTTTCTTT.

The V and J genes are TRBV7-3 and TRBJ2-1; 8 bases fit TRBD1. V was pared by 5 bases and J by 6 bases, with 18 bases of the junction left unmatched. Germline assignment: CDR1 SGHTA and CDR2 FQGTGA. The CDR3 totals 18 residues. CDR3: CASSRHRTGSTWGNEQFF. CDR3 coding DNA: TGTGCCAGCAGCAGGCACCGGACAGGGAGCACCTGGGGCAATGAGCAGTTCTTC.

This clonotype has a handful of counts. For the CDR3, the DNA is TGTGCCAGCATGACAGGGGTCCAAGAGACCCAGTACTTC. Translated: CASMTGVQETQYF. The genes are TRBV6-1 and TRBJ2-5; 8 bases line up with TRBD1. Germline lookup yields CDR1 MNHNS and CDR2 SASEGT. The CDR3 is 13 residues long. Trimming at V came to 7 bases and at J to 1 base, leaving 2 bases not matched to a gene.